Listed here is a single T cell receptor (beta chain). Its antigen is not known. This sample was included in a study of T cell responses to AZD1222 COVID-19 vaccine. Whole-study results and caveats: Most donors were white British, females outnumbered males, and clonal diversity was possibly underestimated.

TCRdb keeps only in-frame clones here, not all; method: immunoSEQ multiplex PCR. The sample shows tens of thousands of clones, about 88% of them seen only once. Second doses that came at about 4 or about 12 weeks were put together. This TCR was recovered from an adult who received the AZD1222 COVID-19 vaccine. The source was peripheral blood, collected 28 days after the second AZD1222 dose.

The CDR3 sequence: CASTPARGTVPTNEKLFF. The CDR3 nucleotides read TGTGCCAGTACCCCGGCCCGGGGGACCGTGCCAACTAATGAAAAACTGTTTTTT. This chain links TRBV19 with TRBJ1-4, with a tentative D call TRBD1 (5 bases). This CDR3 comprises 18 residues. The germline V gene encodes CDR1 LNHDA and CDR2 SQIVND (reference sequence). V lost 7 bases and J 0 bases, leaving 21 bases between the germline ends.